The TCR beta chain under discussion was sequenced for a study of a mutant IDH1 vaccine in newly diagnosed glioma. Across the whole study: Patients began vaccination 4-6 weeks after radiotherapy alone, or with temozolomide cycles. Mean patient age was around 40 years; approximately 60% were male and 37.5% female. Patients arrived already treated with radiotherapy, temozolomide, or both, most having had both. Findings and caveats of the study: Seemingly, top peripheral T cell clonotype changes bore no relation to pseudoprogression.

Measured with immunoSEQ multiplex PCR; TCRdb has only the in-frame clones, and not every one. Of 41,000 or so clones listed, 78% were seen once; the top ten hold about 6.3%. Noted time point: week 23, last vaccination. Vaccinated patients received 300 ug of mutant IDH1 20-mer peptide per dose, with topical imiquimod. The length of the CDR3 is 16 residues. Looked up from germline, CDR1 is SGHAT and CDR2 is FQNNGV. V dropped 2 bases and J dropped 1; count of bases not matched to a gene: 4. Remarks on this clone: Its specificity is not known.

The chain combines TRBV11-2 with TRBJ2-3; 9 nucleotides align to TRBD1. Material: PBMCs, obtained from a glioma patient whose treatment included an IDH1 peptide vaccine. This clonotype was sampled from a woman between 35 and 50 years old with glioma. Some clones in this sample may be carry-over from other donors' samples. CDR3 DNA sequence: TGTGCCAGCAGCTTATACACAGGGGGCCGCACAGATACGCAGTATTTT. It encodes CASSLYTGGRTDTQYF.